This T cell receptor (beta chain) appears in the sequencing data of a study of cytomegalovirus exposure and HLA in healthy donors. Study-level results: Follow-up analysis seemed to connect common viral pathogens with several of the most significant clusters identified. There were some public TCRs occurring in many donors, but most TCR sequences were rare.

About this clone itself: What it binds is unknown.

The PCR made use of 60 Vbeta and 13 Jbeta primers. TCRdb keeps only in-frame clones here, not all; method: immunoSEQ multiplex PCR. The top ten hold roughly 2.6% of the sample, which has about 130,000 clones, 84% seen once. Trimming left V 2 bases short and J 1 base short, with 6 bases between. The germline V gene has CDR1 KGHSH and CDR2 LQKENI. The CDR3 has 13 residues. V and J are TRBV18 and TRBJ2-7, with D possibly being TRBD2 (5 bases). This TCR was sampled from a man aged 50-60 years in good health and CMV-seronegative. The sequenced sample consisted of PBMCs. The CDR3 loop reads CASSPTGSYEQYF. The CDR3 bases are TGTGCCAGCTCACCAACGGGGTCCTACGAGCAGTACTTC.